This T cell receptor beta chain was captured by sequencing in a study of blood T cells in healthy people across ages. CDR1 MDHEN and CDR2 SYDVKM come from the germline V gene. The CDR3 runs 17 residues. V shed 5 bases and J 1 base; nucleotides not matched to a gene: 10. This clonotype was detected once. A second PCR of about 6 to 11 cycles used a sample-barcoded 5' primer and a J-beta primer mix. MiXCR, applied by TCRdb to the 5' RACE reads, yields one record per CDR3 protein. The sample yields almost 800,000 distinct CDR3 sequences, 55% to 70% seen once. The TCR comes from a young man in good health. Sequenced sample: blood. This chain links TRBV28 with TRBJ2-5, with TRBD2 matching over 10 bases. The DNA for the CDR3 is TGTGCCAGCAGTATATCCGCAGCGGGAGGGTCCCAAGAGACCCAGTACTTC. Encoded protein: CASSISAAGGSQETQYF.